Listed below are T cell receptor beta chains from one sample, sequenced in a study of blood T cell repertoires in COVID-19. Repertoires were generated with immunoSEQ multiplex PCR, while TCRdb's copy carries only in-frame clones and drops some. The sample records about 80,000 clones, 89% being singletons. The sequenced sample was peripheral blood. These receptors were collected from a man aged 70 or older with active or convalescent COVID-19. CDR3s include the opening cysteine and the closing phenylalanine or tryptophan. Fields, in order: clone size, V gene, D gene, J gene, CDR3 DNA, CDR3 protein. The D gene is left open where the match is weak. The size field is filled for only some rows; it gives once, few, many or a size class.

NA,TRBV11-1,NA,TRBJ2-5,TGTGCCAGCAGCTTGGACTTAACAGAGACCCAGTACTTC,CASSLDLTETQYF
NA,TRBV15,NA,TRBJ1-4,TGTGCCACCAGCAGAGGCGAGTGGGAAAAACTGTTTTTT,CATSRGEWEKLFF
NA,TRBV9,NA,TRBJ2-1,TGTGCCAGCGGAGGTGAAGGGTATGAGCAGTTCTTC,CASGGEGYEQFF
NA,TRBV30,NA,TRBJ1-1,TGTGCCTGGAGCTCTATTCGCGGGATGGGCACTGAAGCTTTCTTT,CAWSSIRGMGTEAFF
NA,TRBV29-1,TRBD1,TRBJ1-1,TGCAGTGCCGGGACAGGGAACGCTGAAGCTTTCTTT,CSAGTGNAEAFF
NA,TRBV7-2,NA,TRBJ1-5,TGTGCCAGCAACACAGGGTTGGGGGGCAATCAGCCCCAGCATTTT,CASNTGLGGNQPQHF
NA,TRBV7-7,TRBD2,TRBJ2-1,TGTGCCAGCAGCAAGGGCCGGCTAGCGGGGGGCAACAATGAGCAGTTCTTC,CASSKGRLAGGNNEQFF
NA,TRBV7-2,NA,TRBJ1-5,TGTGCCAGCAGCTTAGAGGCGGGCGGAAATCAGCCCCAGCATTTT,CASSLEAGGNQPQHF
NA,TRBV7-9,TRBD1,TRBJ1-5,TGTGCCAGCAGCCCGGGACAGGGGGCCAATCAGCCCCAGCATTTT,CASSPGQGANQPQHF
NA,TRBV6-2/TRBV6-3,NA,TRBJ2-7,TGTGCCAGCAGTTACGCGCTCGGAGATCCCTACGAGCAGTACTTC,CASSYALGDPYEQYF
once,TRBV2,TRBD2,TRBJ2-3,TGTGCCAGCAGTGTAGGAATGACTAGCGGCAGTATAAGCTTT,CASSVGMTSGSISF
once,TRBV11-2,NA,TRBJ2-3,TGTGCCAGCAGCTTAGCGGGGGGCGATACGCAGTATTTT,CASSLAGGDTQYF
NA,TRBV7-2,TRBD1,TRBJ2-1,TGTGCCAGCAGCGCGGACAGGGGGGGCTACAATGAGCAGTTCTTC,CASSADRGGYNEQFF
few,TRBV18,NA,TRBJ1-2,TGTGCCAGCTCACCAGCGGACAGCAACTATGGCTACACCTTC,CASSPADSNYGYTF
once,TRBV11-2,NA,TRBJ2-5,TGTGCCAGCAGCTCGGGGGTTGGAGGCGAGACCCAGTACTTC,CASSSGVGGETQYF
NA,TRBV5-1,TRBD1,TRBJ2-1,TGCGCCAGCAGCCCCCAGGGGGCGGGGACCTACAATGAGCAGTTCTTC,CASSPQGAGTYNEQFF
NA,TRBV12-3/TRBV12-4,TRBD1,TRBJ1-3,TGTGCCAGCGGGCCGACAGGGGTAAACACCATATATTTT,CASGPTGVNTIYF
NA,TRBV6-5,NA,TRBJ1-4,TGTGCCAGCAGGCCAGCAGGGATTAATGAAAAACTGTTTTTT,CASRPAGINEKLFF
NA,TRBV23-1,NA,TRBJ1-2,TGCGCCAGCAGTCAGTCGATCTGCGACTGGTCTAACTATGGCTACACCTTC,CASSQSICDWSNYGYTF
NA,TRBV5-1,TRBD1,TRBJ2-1,TGCGCCAGCAGCTCGCAGGGGGCGTTCTACAATGAGCAGTTCTTC,CASSSQGAFYNEQFF
NA,TRBV2,TRBD2,TRBJ2-3,TGTGCCAGCAGTGTCGCTAGCGGGGGGGCGGCGCAGTATTTT,CASSVASGGAAQYF
NA,TRBV5-1,NA,TRBJ1-2,TGCGCCAGCAGCTTGTCGAGACAGTTCTATGGCTACACCTTC,CASSLSRQFYGYTF
NA,TRBV12-3/TRBV12-4,NA,TRBJ1-2,TGTGCCAGCAGCCTGGGCCCTTATGGCTACACCTTC,CASSLGPYGYTF
NA,TRBV7-2,TRBD1,TRBJ1-2,TGTGCCAGCAGCTGGGACAGTCTCAACTATGGCTACACCTTC,CASSWDSLNYGYTF
NA,TRBV5-1,TRBD2,TRBJ2-3,TGCGCCCCAGGGACCGGGGGGGATACGCAGTATTTT,CAPGTGGDTQYF
NA,TRBV19,NA,TRBJ1-1,TGTGCCAGTAGTACGGTTCCAGGAGGGACTGAAGCTTTCTTT,CASSTVPGGTEAFF
NA,TRBV11-2,TRBD1,TRBJ1-3,TGTGCCAGCAGCCCGGGGACAGGGGGAACAGGAAACACCATATATTTT,CASSPGTGGTGNTIYF
NA,TRBV19,TRBD1,TRBJ1-1,TGTGCCAGTAGTAGGACAGGGAATACTGAAGCTTTCTTT,CASSRTGNTEAFF
NA,TRBV13,NA,TRBJ1-2,TGTGCCAGCAGCCGACCCCGGGTCTTAGTTAACTATGGCTACACCTTC,CASSRPRVLVNYGYTF
NA,TRBV19,TRBD1,TRBJ1-3,TGTGCCAGTAGCCCCAGGGGGCGCGATGGAAACACCATATATTTT,CASSPRGRDGNTIYF
NA,TRBV5-1,TRBD1,TRBJ1-2,TGCGCCAGCACCTCCACGGGACAGGGGAACTATGGCTACACCTTC,CASTSTGQGNYGYTF
NA,TRBV6-6,NA,TRBJ1-1,TGTGCCAGCAGCTACCCTGGGGGAGGAAACACTGAAGCTTTCTTT,CASSYPGGGNTEAFF
NA,TRBV4-1,NA,TRBJ1-5,TGCGCCAGCAGCCATGGGGTGGAGGAATCTTCGCCCCAGCATTTT,CASSHGVEESSPQHF
NA,TRBV27,NA,TRBJ1-2,TGTGCCAGCAGTTTGGACAGTTTCTATGGCTACACCTTC,CASSLDSFYGYTF
NA,TRBV18,NA,TRBJ1-1,TGTGCCAGCTCCCCGGGAGGGATGTTGAACACTGAAGCTTTCTTT,CASSPGGMLNTEAFF
NA,TRBV2,NA,TRBJ1-1,TGTGCCAGCAGTGCCACACAGGTGGGGTACACTGAAGCTTTCTTT,CASSATQVGYTEAFF
once,TRBV5-1,NA,TRBJ1-1,TGCGCCAGCAGCTTGAAGCGAGGGAACACTGAAGCTTTCTTT,CASSLKRGNTEAFF
NA,TRBV6-5,NA,TRBJ1-5,TGTGCCAGCAGTTACTCTGGCAGCAATCAGCCCCAGCATTTT,CASSYSGSNQPQHF
NA,TRBV25-1,NA,TRBJ1-5,TGTGCCAGCAGTGAGCATGGGGCGGATAGCAATCAGCCCCAGCATTTT,CASSEHGADSNQPQHF
NA,TRBV27,NA,TRBJ2-1,TGTGCCAGCAGTTTTTCTGACAATGAGCAGTTCTTC,CASSFSDNEQFF
few,TRBV6-5,NA,TRBJ1-2,TGTGCCAGCAGACTGGGGCCCTCTAACTATGGCTACACCTTC,CASRLGPSNYGYTF
NA,TRBV3-1/TRBV3-2,TRBD2,TRBJ2-3,TGTGCCAGCAGCCTGGCTAGCGGGGGCCAGGGTACGCAGTATTTT,CASSLASGGQGTQYF
NA,TRBV12-3/TRBV12-4,TRBD1,TRBJ2-1,TGTGCCAGCAGTCCCGACAGGGAAAATGAGCAGTTCTTC,CASSPDRENEQFF
NA,TRBV5-4,NA,TRBJ1-1,TGTGCCAGCAGCCCCGGGGAGAACACTGAAGCTTTCTTT,CASSPGENTEAFF
NA,TRBV12-3/TRBV12-4,TRBD1,TRBJ1-2,TGTGCCAGCAGTTTGCACCTACAGGGGACTGCCTTC,CASSLHLQGTAF
NA,TRBV7-9,TRBD1,TRBJ2-7,TGTGCCAGCAGCTTAAATCAGGGGGTTTTCAACGAGCAGTACTTC,CASSLNQGVFNEQYF
NA,TRBV4-2,NA,TRBJ1-1,TGTGCCAGCAGCCAAGGGGACACCAAAATCCTACCAAACACTGAAGCTTTCTTT,CASSQGDTKILPNTEAFF
NA,TRBV28,TRBD2,TRBJ2-7,TGTGCCAGCAGTCCCGGGGGGGCGCGCGAGCAGTACTTC,CASSPGGAREQYF
once,TRBV4-1,TRBD1,TRBJ1-1,TGCGCCAGCAGCCAAGAACTCAGGGGGCAGACTGAAGCTTTCTTT,CASSQELRGQTEAFF
NA,TRBV5-1,TRBD2,TRBJ2-7,TGCGCCAGCAGCCTCGGGACTAGCGGGGGGGCTAGCAACGAGCAGTACTTC,CASSLGTSGGASNEQYF
NA,TRBV6-5,TRBD1,TRBJ2-2,TGTGCCAGCAGTAAACAGGGGCGACCCACCGGGGAGCTGTTTTTT,CASSKQGRPTGELFF
NA,TRBV6-6,NA,TRBJ1-4,TGTGCCAGCAAAGGGGCAGCTGAAAAACTGTTTTTT,CASKGAAEKLFF
few,TRBV7-7,NA,TRBJ2-5,TGTGCCAGCAGCCCATACTCCGGGAGTCGAGAGACCCAGTACTTC,CASSPYSGSRETQYF
NA,TRBV2,NA,TRBJ1-5,TGTGCCAGCAGTGACGGCAGGGATCAGCCCCAGCATTTT,CASSDGRDQPQHF
NA,TRBV30,NA,TRBJ2-2,TGTGCCTGGGTGGGACAACCCCTAACCGGGGAGCTGTTTTTT,CAWVGQPLTGELFF